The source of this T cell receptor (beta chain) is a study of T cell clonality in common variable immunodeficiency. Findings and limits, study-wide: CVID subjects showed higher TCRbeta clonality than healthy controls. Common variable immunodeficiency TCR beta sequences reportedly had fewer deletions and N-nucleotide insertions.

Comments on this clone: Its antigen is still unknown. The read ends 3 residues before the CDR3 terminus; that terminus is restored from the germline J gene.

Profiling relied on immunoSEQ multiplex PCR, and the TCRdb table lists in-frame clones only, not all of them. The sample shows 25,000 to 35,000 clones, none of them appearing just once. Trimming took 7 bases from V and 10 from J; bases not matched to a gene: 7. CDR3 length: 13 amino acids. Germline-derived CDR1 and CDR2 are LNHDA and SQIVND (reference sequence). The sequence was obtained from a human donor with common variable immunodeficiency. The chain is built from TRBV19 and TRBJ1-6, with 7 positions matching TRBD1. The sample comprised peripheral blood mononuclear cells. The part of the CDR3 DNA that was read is TGTGCCAGTACAGAACAGGGGCACTCACCC. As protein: CASTEQGHSP. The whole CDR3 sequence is CASTEQGHSPLHF.